This T cell receptor (beta chain) is drawn from a study of long-term antiretroviral therapy in people with HIV. For this clone: Its target is not known.

CDR3 length: 13 amino acids. Trimming pared 1 base from V and 0 bases from J, leaving 4 bases between. In germline, CDR1 is MNHNS, CDR2 SASEGT. Study conclusions and caveats: ART adherence was not documented, and neither viral resistance nor therapy changes had any data. Even long-term ART left TRB diversity below transplant donor controls, despite gains. Repertoires looked antigen-experienced, with only a slight naive shift after ART.

The assay, immunoSEQ v3.0, was run at survey level. Sequencing was performed with immunoSEQ multiplex PCR; in TCRdb, only in-frame clones are kept and a portion is missing. The repertoire holds about 11,000 clones, with around four fifths as singletons. Before they underwent DNA extraction, samples held roughly 0.95-11 million cryopreserved PBMC. The receptor was derived from a young man with HIV. The V gene is TRBV6-1, the J gene TRBJ2-7; D is unclear. The sample in question was unsorted PBMCs, obtained at the start of antiretroviral therapy, before treatment. CDR3 sequence reads: CASSEGFSYEQYF. The CDR3 DNA is TGTGCCAGCAGTGAAGGGTTCTCCTACGAGCAGTACTTC.